This passage covers 10 T cell receptor beta chains from one sample sequenced in a study of cytotoxic CD8 clonotypes in ibrutinib-treated CLL. TCRdb's copy holds only in-frame clones and misses some; the assay was immunoSEQ multiplex PCR. The data hold about 150,000 clones, with about 80% observed a single time. The sample in question was PBMCs, obtained after 24 months of ibrutinib treatment. The receptors here all came from a human donor with chronic lymphocytic leukemia.

To note about this clone: One end of the junction varies from germline; a read error may be responsible. The chain carries TRBV2 and TRBJ2-7; tentatively, D is TRBD2 (7 bases). CDR3 length: 14 amino acids. CDR1 SNHLY and CDR2 FYNNEI come from the germline V gene. CDR3 nucleotides: TGTGCCAGCAGCGAAGCGACTAGGGGGGGCGAGCAGTACTTC. Amino acids: CASSEATRGGEQYF. Full variable domain (missing parts from reference TRBV2 and TRBJ2-7): EPEVTQTPSHQVTQMGQEVILRCVPISNHLYFYWYRQILGQKVEFLVSFYNNEISEKSEIFDDQFSVERPDGSNFTLKIRSTKLEDSAMYFCASSEATRGGEQYFGPGTRLTVT.

DNA for the CDR3: TGTGCCATCAGTGAAGAGGCAGATACGCAGTATTTT. Translation: CAISEEADTQYF. The chain carries TRBV10-3 and TRBJ2-3; D unclear. From germline, CDR1 is ENHRY and CDR2 SYGVKD. This CDR3 has 12 residues. V lost 3 bases and J 4 bases, leaving 5 bases between the germline ends.

This clone has just a few counts. The CDR3 DNA sequence: TGTGCCAGCAGCCCTACCGGGACAGTGGGTGAAAAACTGTTTTTT. It specifies CASSPTGTVGEKLFF. The chain carries TRBV4-2 and TRBJ1-4, with 7 bases aligning to TRBD1. The CDR3 is 15 residues long. V gave up 4 bases and J gave up 7 bases; unmatched junction bases: 9. From germline, CDR1 is LGHNA and CDR2 YNFKEQ.

CDR3 bases: TGTGCCAGCAGTGAGGGGGCGCCTGGCTACACCTTC. It codes for CASSEGAPGYTF. The chain combines TRBV2 with TRBJ1-2, with a weak D call TRBD1 (6 bases). Trimming left V 3 bases short and J 7 bases short, with 9 bases between. Germline CDR1 and CDR2: SNHLY and FYNNEI. The CDR3 extends over 12 amino acids.

The chain joins TRBV30 to TRBJ1-1; weak D call: TRBD1 (5 bases). The V gene's germline CDR1 is GTSNPN and CDR2 SVGIG (reference sequence). The CDR3 extends over 14 amino acids. Deletions cut 4 bases from V and 3 bases from J, with 15 bases between. The CDR3 spells CAWNRAGTDTEAFF. CDR3 coding DNA: TGTGCCTGGAACCGGGCAGGGACGGACACTGAAGCTTTCTTT.

V gene TRBV7-3 combines with J gene TRBJ2-7; either TRBD1 or TRBD2 may fit D (5 bases each). Germline V gene lookup returns CDR1 SGHTA and CDR2 FQGTGA. This CDR3 contains 14 residues. The V and J ends lost 5 bases and 3 bases respectively, with 14 bases between them. In DNA form, the CDR3 reads TGTGCCAGCAGCCTAGAGGGTGACAGCTACGAGCAGTACTTC. Translated, it gives CASSLEGDSYEQYF. Full variable domain (remainder filled in from reference TRBV7-3 and TRBJ2-7): GAGVSQTPSNKVTEKGKYVELRCDPISGHTALYWYRQSLGQGPEFLIYFQGTGAADDSGLPNDRFFAVRPEGSVSTLKIQRTERGDSAVYLCASSLEGDSYEQYFGPGTRLTVT.

The chain couples TRBV2 to TRBJ2-7; 8 positions match TRBD1. Trimming removed 10 bases from V and 2 bases from J; junction bases left unmatched: 4. Per germline, CDR1 SNHLY and CDR2 FYNNEI. This CDR3 spans 12 amino acids. This chain's CDR3 is CANGQGPYEQYF. In DNA form, the CDR3 reads TGTGCCAACGGACAGGGTCCCTACGAGCAGTACTTC. The full variable domain, completed using reference TRBV2 and TRBJ2-7, is EPEVTQTPSHQVTQMGQEVILRCVPISNHLYFYWYRQILGQKVEFLVSFYNNEISEKSEIFDDQFSVERPDGSNFTLKIRSTKLEDSAMYFCANGQGPYEQYFGPGTRLTVT.

This clone has a single count. The rearrangement uses TRBV27 and TRBJ1-5; the match to TRBD1 covers 7 bases. V dropped 5 bases and J dropped 3; count of bases not matched to a gene: 7. Germline V gene lookup returns CDR1 MNHEY and CDR2 SMNVEV (reference sequence). This CDR3 spans 15 amino acids. The DNA for the CDR3 is TGTGCCAGCAGTCCCCGGGACAGAACCAATCAGCCCCAGCATTTT. Amino acid sequence: CASSPRDRTNQPQHF.

This clone was counted only a few times. The chain is built from TRBV5-1 and TRBJ2-7; 11 bases are a match to TRBD1. V lost 0 bases and J lost 0; bases outside the gene matches: 14. Per germline, CDR1 SGHRS and CDR2 YFSETQ. CDR3 length: 20 amino acids. CDR3 residues: CASSLGSWTGGAPSSYEQYF. The DNA for the CDR3 is TGCGCCAGCAGCTTGGGATCTTGGACAGGGGGCGCCCCGAGCTCCTACGAGCAGTACTTC. Full variable domain (outside the CDR3, taken from reference TRBV5-1 and TRBJ2-7): KAGVTQTPRYLIKTRGQQVTLSCSPISGHRSVSWYQQTPGQGLQFLFEYFSETQRNKGNFPGRFSGRQFSNSRSEMNVSTLELGDSALYLCASSLGSWTGGAPSSYEQYFGPGTRLTVT.

The chain joins TRBV4-1 to TRBJ2-5, with D possibly matching TRBD1 (5 bases). Trimming took 0 bases from V and 6 from J, leaving 17 bases between them. The CDR3 sequence is 16 residues long. In germline, CDR1 is MGHRA, CDR2 YSYEKL. CDR3 residues: CASSQDGTGPWQTQYF. The CDR3 coding sequence is TGCGCCAGCAGCCAAGATGGAACAGGCCCCTGGCAGACCCAGTACTTC.